Listed here are 15 T cell receptor beta chains from one sample, sequenced in a study of yellow fever vaccine responses in identical twins. TCRdb ran MiXCR on the RT-PCR reads and lists one entry per CDR3 protein. The sample has about 19,000 distinct CDR3 sequences; approximately 60% are singletons. The sample here was T cells from blood (PBMCs), unsorted or a sorted subset (not recorded which), taken before or after yellow fever vaccination (not recorded which). These receptors originate from a woman between 18 and 30 years old who received the yellow fever vaccine.

V and J are TRBV15 and TRBJ2-1; possible D gene TRBD1, 5 bases. Germline assignment: CDR1 LNHNV and CDR2 YYDKDF (reference sequence). V gave up 1 base and J gave up 2 bases, with 15 bases separating them. This CDR3 is 17 amino acids long. The CDR3 DNA sequence: TGTGCCACCAGCAGAGCGAGACAGACGATCACCTACAATGAGCAGTTCTTC. Its protein is CATSRARQTITYNEQFF.

This sequence joins TRBV14 and TRBJ2-5; possible D gene TRBD1, 5 bases. Germline values: CDR1 SGHDN, CDR2 FVKESK. The CDR3 is made up of 13 amino acids. The V end was cut by 3 bases, the J end by 6 bases, with 11 bases between. The CDR3 reads CASSHIQGKTQYF. The CDR3, as DNA: TGTGCCAGCAGCCATATTCAGGGAAAGACCCAGTACTTC.

This clonotype was detected a few times. The chain is built from TRBV4-2 and TRBJ1-2; TRBD1 matches at 7 bases. V trimming: 0 bases; J trimming: 4 bases; junction bases outside the gene matches: 5. Germline V lookup: CDR1 LGHNA, CDR2 YNFKEQ. This CDR3 is 15 amino acids long. CDR3 loop: CASSQDAGQTYGYTF. Here the CDR3 DNA reads TGTGCCAGCAGCCAAGACGCGGGACAGACCTATGGCTACACCTTC.

The table lists this clonotype with a few counts. This chain links TRBV12-3 or TRBV12-4 with TRBJ1-1, with D hard to call. CDR3 length: 13 residues. Trimming pared 4 bases from V and 3 bases from J, leaving 9 bases between. For the CDR3, the DNA is TGTGCCAGCAGTTCCGTGTTTGACACTGAAGCTTTCTTT. It is translated as CASSSVFDTEAFF.

The chain recombines TRBV11-1 with TRBJ2-7; maybe TRBD2 (5 bases). V lost 5 bases and J 6 bases, leaving 11 bases between the germline ends. Germline values: CDR1 SGHAT, CDR2 FQDESV (reference sequence). The CDR3 is 12 amino acids. DNA of the CDR3: TGTGCCAGCAGCGGCGGGCTTCTCGAGCAGTACTTC. Protein product: CASSGGLLEQYF.

The chain uses TRBV7-6 and TRBJ1-3, with unresolved D. The CDR3 loop spans 14 amino acids. The V gene's germline CDR1 is SGHVS and CDR2 FNYEAQ. V was trimmed by 1 base and J by 3 bases, leaving 7 bases between them. CDR3 sequence (DNA): TGTGCCAGCAGCTTAGACGGTAATGGAAACACCATATATTTT. Protein product: CASSLDGNGNTIYF. Together with reference TRBV7-6 and TRBJ1-3, the CDR3 gives the full variable domain: GAGVSQSPRYKVTKRGQDVALRCDPISGHVSLYWYRQALGQGPEFLTYFNYEAQQDKSGLPNDRFSAERPEGSISTLTIQRTEQRDSAMYRCASSLDGNGNTIYFGEGSWLTVV.

The rearrangement joins TRBV6-1 to TRBJ2-3; no definite D call. Germline values: CDR1 MNHNS, CDR2 SASEGT. This CDR3 is built from 10 residues. Trimming left V 3 bases short and J 7 bases short, with 2 bases between. CDR3 DNA sequence: TGTGCCAGCAGTGATTATACGCAGTATTTT. Encoded protein: CASSDYTQYF.

The chain recombines TRBV2 with TRBJ2-7; no definite D call. The V end lost 5 bases, the J end lost 0 bases, and 5 bases lay between the germline ends. CDR1 is SNHLY and CDR2 is FYNNEI in the germline V gene. The CDR3 is 12 amino acids. CDR3 loop: CASSWDSYEQYV. The CDR3 DNA sequence: TGTGCCAGCAGTTGGGACTCCTACGAGCAGTACGTC.

The V and J genes are TRBV25-1 and TRBJ2-1; the D is unclear. From germline, CDR1 is MGHDK and CDR2 SYGVNS. This CDR3 region has 11 residues. V was pared by 4 bases and J by 7 bases, with 5 bases between. The CDR3 nucleotides are TGTGCCAGCAGTGGCGCGAATGAGCAGTTCTTC. It yields the protein CASSGANEQFF. Full variable domain (rest looked up from reference TRBV25-1 and TRBJ2-1): EADIYQTPRYLVIGTGKKITLECSQTMGHDKMYWYQQDPGMELHLIHYSYGVNSTEKGDLSSESTVSRIRTEHFPLTLESARPSHTSQYLCASSGANEQFFGPGTRLTVL.

The rearrangement uses TRBV23-1 and TRBJ2-2; D gene ambiguous. TRBV23-1 is an open reading frame, and its role is uncertain. V lost 3 bases and J 2 bases, leaving 10 bases between the germline ends. CDR3 length: 15 residues. The CDR3 reads CASSHRTSNTGELFF. DNA for the CDR3: TGCGCCAGCAGTCACAGGACGAGTAACACCGGGGAGCTGTTTTTT.

The chain uses TRBV11-2 and TRBJ2-1; D perhaps matches TRBD2 (5 bases). This CDR3 contains 15 residues. V was trimmed by 1 base and J by 7 bases, leaving 14 bases between them. Germline V gene sequence: CDR1 SGHAT, CDR2 FQNNGV. CDR3 sequence (DNA): TGTGCCAGCAGCTTAGTTGTGCTAGCTAAAAATGAGCAGTTCTTC. It is translated as CASSLVVLAKNEQFF. The complete variable domain, with remaining parts taken from reference TRBV11-2 and TRBJ2-1, reads EAGVAQSPRYKIIEKRQSVAFWCNPISGHATLYWYQQILGQGPKLLIQFQNNGVVDDSQLPKDRFSAERLKGVDSTLKIQPAKLEDSAVYLCASSLVVLAKNEQFFGPGTRLTVL.

This chain joins TRBV3-1 and TRBJ2-3; D gene ambiguous. Germline assignment: CDR1 LGHDT and CDR2 YNNKEL (reference sequence). The CDR3 is 11 residues long. With 2 bases removed from V and 4 bases from J, the gap between germline ends came to 1 base. The CDR3: CASSQSDTQYF. The CDR3 DNA is TGTGCCAGCAGCCAATCAGATACGCAGTATTTT.

This clonotype was found once. V is TRBV5-5 and J is TRBJ2-1; D might be TRBD1 or TRBD2, each matching 5 bases. The CDR3 sequence is 15 residues long. The V end lost 0 bases, the J end lost 1 base, and 8 bases lay between the germline ends. Germline assignment: CDR1 SGHKS and CDR2 YYEKEE (reference sequence). The CDR3, as DNA: TGTGCCAGCAGCTTGGACAGGACTTCCTACAATGAGCAGTTCTTC. Translation gives CASSLDRTSYNEQFF.

This rearrangement joins TRBV12-3 or TRBV12-4 to TRBJ1-4, with no clear D. The germline V and J ends were trimmed by 2 bases and 0 bases, with 7 bases remaining between them. This CDR3 has 15 amino acids. In nucleotides, the CDR3 is TGTGCCAGCAGTTTATACGGTGCAACTAATGAAAAACTGTTTTTT. This gives the protein CASSLYGATNEKLFF.

The chain uses TRBV20-1 and TRBJ1-2; 7 bases are shared with TRBD1. Germline V CDR1 and CDR2: DFQATT, SNEGSKA (reference sequence). This CDR3 has 15 residues. After removal of 5 bases from V and 4 bases from J, the junction contained 13 bases not matched to a gene. In DNA, the CDR3 is TGCAGTGCTGGTACCGGGACAGCTGAAATCTATGGCTACACCTTC. Translating it yields CSAGTGTAEIYGYTF.